This T cell receptor beta chain is drawn from a study of blood T cell repertoires in COVID-19. Across the whole study: Some COVID-19 samples were acute and others convalescent; all came from the United States, Italy and Spain. T cells, B-cell-depleted T cells, or PBMCs provided the cDNA or gDNA that served as material.

As handled by the study authors: Nucleated cell counts were estimated from reference gene primer amplification. Data came from immunoSEQ multiplex PCR; TCRdb stores just in-frame clones and leaves some out. Clonal size and the V and J genes are those of that table, whereas D and trimming came from the DNA. The repertoire holds some 110,000 clones, with 80% to 85% as singletons. The V gene end was trimmed by 6 bases and the J gene end by 2 bases; junction bases not matched to a gene: 6. The CDR3 spans 15 residues. Per germline, CDR1 SGHNT and CDR2 YYREEE (reference sequence). This chain joins TRBV5-4 and TRBJ2-3, with 10 bases identical to TRBD2. The material sequenced was peripheral blood. The receptor was derived from a woman in her sixties or seventies with acute or convalescent COVID-19. The CDR3 is CASTSSGGPTDTQYF. CDR3 in DNA: TGTGCCAGCACCTCTAGCGGGGGTCCCACAGATACGCAGTATTTT.